This T cell receptor beta chain emerged from a study of T cell repertoires and HLA-DP antigens. Study as a whole: Versus self, one alloantigen differed at one groove amino acid, the other at some eleven. Study observations and caveats: Previously undetected clones averaged around 40% and 50% against the two alleles respectively.

The primer mix covered 54 TRBV segments and 13 TRBJ segments. This table comes from immunoSEQ multiplex PCR, and its TCRdb copy is limited to in-frame clones, with some not included. The table has about 89,000 clones, about 89% seen once. Comment on this clone: Its antigen is currently unknown.

The CDR3 is made up of 14 amino acids. J gave up 1 base and V 7 bases, and 7 bases lay outside the gene matches. Germline CDR1 is SQVTM and CDR2 is ANQGSEA. This chain uses TRBV29-1 with TRBJ1-3; 7 bases are a match to TRBD1. This receptor was taken from a man in his forties or fifties in good health and CMV-seronegative. Specimen: CD4+ T cells from PBMCs. CDR3 sequence (DNA): TGCAGCGCCGAGGGGGCTTCATCTGGAAACACCATATATTTT. Protein product: CSAEGASSGNTIYF. Full variable domain (outside the CDR3, taken from reference TRBV29-1 and TRBJ1-3): SAVISQKPSRDICQRGTSLTIQCQVDSQVTMMFWYRQQPGQSLTLIATANQGSEATYESGFVIDKFPISRPNLTFSTLTVSNMSPEDSSIYLCSAEGASSGNTIYFGEGSWLTVV.